The source of this T cell receptor (beta chain) is a study of STAT5B mutations in CD4+ large granular lymphocyte leukemia. Study in general: Anti-CD4 microbead selection came after CD8+ cell depletion in cryopreserved samples.

V shed 0 bases and J 4 bases; nucleotides not matched to a gene: 9. Germline CDR1 and CDR2: MGHRA and YSYEKL. The CDR3 totals 17 residues. This clone was observed a few times. Its specificity is not known. Assay: immunoSEQ multiplex PCR; the TCRdb copy retains only in-frame clones and omits some. The repertoire holds about 380 clones, approximately 60% seen once, with under 80% in the top ten. Regarding the study as a whole: No patients shared main leukemic clonotypes, though around 24% appeared at low frequency elsewhere.

The chain uses TRBV4-1 and TRBJ2-3, with 8 bases identical to TRBD2. Sequenced material: PBMCs. This clonotype was obtained from a woman in her forties or fifties with CD4+ T-cell large granular lymphocyte leukemia. This CDR3 is CASSQDRRGRPSDTQYF. CDR3 coding DNA: TGCGCCAGCAGCCAAGATCGGCGCGGGAGGCCCTCAGATACGCAGTATTTT.